This T cell receptor beta chain was found in a study of human T cells and chemical hapten exposure. V was pared by 4 bases and J by 0 bases, with 3 bases of the junction left unmatched. This CDR3 comprises 14 residues. Per germline, CDR1 DFQATT and CDR2 SNEGSKA (reference sequence). The time point denotes: patch test 3, about 24 weeks after DPC sensitization. Treatment noted: therapeutic diphenylcyclopropenone sensitization with weekly scalp DPC. This clonotype showed up just a few times. TCRdb re-called the RACE reads with MiXCR, one entry per CDR3 protein. Of just under 65,000 distinct CDR3 sequences in the sample, more than 9.5% were seen once.

The specimen was whole blood, collected in connection with sensitization to the hapten diphenylcyclopropenone (DPC). The sequence was collected from a woman in her twenties or thirties with alopecia areata. Some clones in this sample may be carry-over from other donors' samples. This sequence joins TRBV20-1 and TRBJ1-5; TRBD1 agrees at 7 bases. CDR3 bases: TGCAGTGCTACCGGACAGGTTAGCAATCAGCCCCAGCATTTT. It encodes CSATGQVSNQPQHF.